This T cell receptor beta chain comes out of a study of blood T cells in healthy people across ages. Regarding the study as a whole: There was a strong correlation between TCR beta diversity and naive T cell percentage. Researchers said unsorted PBMCs prevented a conclusive naive versus antigen-experienced comparison. Roughly linear declines in TCR beta diversity per million T cells occurred with age.

A J-beta primer mix and a sample-barcoded 5' primer were used in a second PCR of about 7 to 12 cycles. Each sample yielded at least 2.5 million CDR3-containing paired-end reads. From the 5' RACE reads, TCRdb called clonotypes with MiXCR, one entry per CDR3 protein. The sample has about 640,000 distinct CDR3 sequences, under 65% seen once. As to this clonotype: Its matching antigen is unknown.

Germline V gene data show CDR1 as DFQATT and CDR2 as SNEGSKA (reference sequence). The CDR3 is 15 amino acids. With 1 base clipped from V and 2 bases from J, the junction kept 5 bases outside the gene matches. The genes are TRBV20-1 and TRBJ2-3; TRBD2 agrees at 8 bases. This clonotype originated in a man aged 55 to 69 in good health. Input material: blood. The CDR3: CSARAAGGPTDTQYF. CDR3 bases: TGCAGTGCTAGAGCTGCGGGGGGACCCACAGATACGCAGTATTTT.